This T cell receptor (beta chain) was identified during a study of CD8 T cells in Susac syndrome. At the level of the study: Patients with Susac syndrome, at blood draw, were therapy-naive, on corticosteroids, or on intravenous immunoglobulin alone.

RNA was extracted with the RNeasy kit, and a quantity of 0.5 to 1 ug was reverse transcribed using random hexamers. Coverage of TCR beta CDR3 amplification by immunoSEQ multiplex PCR extended to 54 Vbeta and 13 Jbeta. A single record per CDR3 protein comes from TCRdb applying MiXCR to the immunoSEQ multiplex PCR reads. Of approximately 160,000 distinct CDR3 sequences in the sample, about 96% were seen once. This CDR3 spans 15 amino acids. Germline V CDR1 and CDR2: MDHEN, SYDVKM. The germline V and J ends were trimmed by 6 bases and 2 bases, with 14 bases remaining between them. The specimen was CD4+ T cells from PBMCs. This chain joins TRBV28 and TRBJ2-4; possibly TRBD2 for D (6 bases). This clonotype was sampled from a human donor with Susac syndrome. Here the CDR3 reads CASSSGGETKNIQYF. In DNA form, the CDR3 reads TGTGCCAGCAGCTCCGGAGGGGAGACCAAAAACATTCAGTACTTC.